This is a list of T cell receptor beta chains from one sample in a study of T cells in Graves' hyperthyroidism and ophthalmopathy. TCRdb used MiXCR to reprocess the multiplex PCR reads, holding one entry per CDR3 protein. The data show about 690,000 distinct CDR3 sequences, roughly a sixth seen once. Sequences were obtained from blood. These receptors were obtained from a man in his fifties with Graves' hyperthyroidism. Both conserved end residues are part of each CDR3. The order of the fields is J gene, D gene, V gene, clone size, CDR3 DNA, CDR3 protein. A D gene is named only where the DNA matches it firmly. Clone sizes are given selectively: once, few, many, or a class where the clone is expanded.

>TRBJ2-3|NA|TRBV4-1|once
TGCGCCAGCAGCCAAGTCTTGACAGATACGCAGTATTTT
CASSQVLTDTQYF
>TRBJ1-3|NA|TRBV28|NA
TGTGCCAGCAGCCTGCAATGGACAGCCTCTGGAAACACCATATATTTT
CASSLQWTASGNTIYF
>TRBJ2-3|TRBD2|TRBV30|many
TGTGCCTGGACGGCTAGCGGGAGGGGTCCAGATACGCAGTATTTT
CAWTASGRGPDTQYF
>TRBJ1-2|NA|TRBV24-1|NA
TGTGCCACCAGTGATTTGCGACGAGGCTACACCTTC
CATSDLRRGYTF
>TRBJ2-7|TRBD1|TRBV7-2|NA
TGTGCCAGCAGTCCGACCGGGACAGGATTCGACGAGCAGTACTTC
CASSPTGTGFDEQYF
>TRBJ1-5|NA|TRBV30|many
TGTGCCTGGAGCTTATTAAACAATCAGCCCCAGCATTTT
CAWSLLNNQPQHF
>TRBJ2-2|NA|TRBV29-1|few
TGCAGCGCCCGAAGGGGGGACTCTTACACCGGGGAGCTGTTTTTT
CSARRGDSYTGELFF
>TRBJ2-2|TRBD1|TRBV5-1|few
TGCGCCAGCAGCTTGGCAGGGGGCGAGGGGAACACCGGGGAGCTGTTTTTT
CASSLAGGEGNTGELFF
>TRBJ2-3|TRBD2|TRBV6-2/TRBV6-3|NA
TGTGCCAGCAAGGGTTTAGCGGGAGTTTTTAGAGATACGCAGTATTTT
CASKGLAGVFRDTQYF
>TRBJ1-5|NA|TRBV28|many
TGTGCCAGCTGCCTGGGAGGGGGGTTTAGCAATCAGCCCCAGCATTTT
CASCLGGGFSNQPQHF
>TRBJ1-1|TRBD1|TRBV5-1|many
TGCGCCAGCAGCTTGGCTGAAGGGACAGGGGCCGCGGCTTTCTTT
CASSLAEGTGAAAFF
>TRBJ2-7|NA|TRBV30|NA
TGTGCCTGGAGTGTACTATCGGGAGAGCAGTACTTC
CAWSVLSGEQYF
>TRBJ2-1|TRBD2|TRBV25-1|many
TGTGCCAGCAGCCCCCGGACTAGCTCAGCCAATGAGCAGTTCTTC
CASSPRTSSANEQFF
>TRBJ2-5|TRBD2|TRBV7-9|once
TGTGCCAGCAGCTTAGCCGGGACTAGCGGGAGAGATCAAGAGACCCAGTACTTC
CASSLAGTSGRDQETQYF
>TRBJ2-1|TRBD2|TRBV5-1|many
TGCGCCAGCAGCCCAGGGACTAGCGAGAAAAGCTCCTACAATGAGCAGTTCTTC
CASSPGTSEKSSYNEQFF
>TRBJ2-1|NA|TRBV7-9|many
TGTGCCAGCAGCTTATTTACCGTCGATGAGCAGTTCTTC
CASSLFTVDEQFF
>TRBJ1-1|TRBD1|TRBV12-3/TRBV12-4|many
TGTGCCAGCAGTTTAAGACAGGGGAACACTGAAGCTTTCTTT
CASSLRQGNTEAFF
>TRBJ2-7|NA|TRBV10-3|NA
TGTGCCATCAGTGGACTTCGGGGAGAGTACTTC
CAISGLRGEYF